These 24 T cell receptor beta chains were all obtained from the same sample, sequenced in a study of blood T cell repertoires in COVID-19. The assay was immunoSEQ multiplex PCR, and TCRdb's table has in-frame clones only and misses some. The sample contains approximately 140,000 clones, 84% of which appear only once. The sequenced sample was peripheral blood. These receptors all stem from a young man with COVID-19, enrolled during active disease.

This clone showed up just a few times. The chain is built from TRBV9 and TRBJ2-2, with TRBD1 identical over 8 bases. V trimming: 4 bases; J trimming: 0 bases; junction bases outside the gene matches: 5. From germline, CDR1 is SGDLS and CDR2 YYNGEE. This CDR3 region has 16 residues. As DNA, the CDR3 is TGTGCCAGCAGCCAAAGACAGGGGACGAACACCGGGGAGCTGTTTTTT. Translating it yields CASSQRQGTNTGELFF.

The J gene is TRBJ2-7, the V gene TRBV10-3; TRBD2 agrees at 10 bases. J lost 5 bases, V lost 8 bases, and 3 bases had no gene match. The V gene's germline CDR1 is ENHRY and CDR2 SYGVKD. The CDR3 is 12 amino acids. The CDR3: CAISTSGNEQYF. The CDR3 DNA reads TGTGCCATCTCTACTAGCGGGAACGAGCAGTACTTC.

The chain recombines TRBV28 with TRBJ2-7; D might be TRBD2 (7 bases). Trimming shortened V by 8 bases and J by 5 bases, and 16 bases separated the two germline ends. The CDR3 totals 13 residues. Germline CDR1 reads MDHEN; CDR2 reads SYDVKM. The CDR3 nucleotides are TGTGCCAGCTTGGGGGGGGCGGGAAACGAGCAGTACTTC. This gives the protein CASLGGAGNEQYF. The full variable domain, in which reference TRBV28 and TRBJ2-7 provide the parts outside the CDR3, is DVKVTQSSRYLVKRTGEKVFLECVQDMDHENMFWYRQDPGLGLRLIYFSYDVKMKEKGDIPEGYSVSREKKERFSLILESASTNQTSMYLCASLGGAGNEQYFGPGTRLTVT.

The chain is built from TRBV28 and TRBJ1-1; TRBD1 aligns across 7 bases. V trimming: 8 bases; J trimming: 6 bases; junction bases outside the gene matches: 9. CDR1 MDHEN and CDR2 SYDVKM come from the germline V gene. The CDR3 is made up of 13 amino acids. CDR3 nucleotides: TGTGCCAGCGGGGACAGTAGAAGCGCTGAAGCTTTCTTT. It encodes CASGDSRSAEAFF. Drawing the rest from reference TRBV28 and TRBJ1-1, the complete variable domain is DVKVTQSSRYLVKRTGEKVFLECVQDMDHENMFWYRQDPGLGLRLIYFSYDVKMKEKGDIPEGYSVSREKKERFSLILESASTNQTSMYLCASGDSRSAEAFFGQGTRLTVV.

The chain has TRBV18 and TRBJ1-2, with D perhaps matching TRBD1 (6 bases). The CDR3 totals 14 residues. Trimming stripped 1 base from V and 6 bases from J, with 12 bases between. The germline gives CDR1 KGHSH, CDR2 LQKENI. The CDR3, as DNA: TGTGCCAGCTCACCACGGTTGGCAGGGGATGGCTACACCTTC. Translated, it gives CASSPRLAGDGYTF.

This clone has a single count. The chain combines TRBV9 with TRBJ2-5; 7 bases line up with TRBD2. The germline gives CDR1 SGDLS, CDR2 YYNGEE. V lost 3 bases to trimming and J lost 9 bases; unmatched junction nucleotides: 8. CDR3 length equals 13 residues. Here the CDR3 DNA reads TGTGCCAGCAGCGCTTCTAGCGGTACGGCCCAGTACTTC. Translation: CASSASSGTAQYF. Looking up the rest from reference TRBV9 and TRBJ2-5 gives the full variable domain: DSGVTQTPKHLITATGQRVTLRCSPRSGDLSVYWYQQSLDQGLQFLIQYYNGEERAKGNILERFSAQQFPDLHSELNLSSLELGDSALYFCASSASSGTAQYFGPGTRLLVL.

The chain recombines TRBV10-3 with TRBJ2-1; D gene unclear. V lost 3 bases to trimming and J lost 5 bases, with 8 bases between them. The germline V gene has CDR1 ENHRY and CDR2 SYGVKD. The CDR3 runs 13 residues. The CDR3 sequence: CAISDKRDNEQFF. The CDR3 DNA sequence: TGTGCCATCAGTGATAAACGGGACAATGAGCAGTTCTTC.

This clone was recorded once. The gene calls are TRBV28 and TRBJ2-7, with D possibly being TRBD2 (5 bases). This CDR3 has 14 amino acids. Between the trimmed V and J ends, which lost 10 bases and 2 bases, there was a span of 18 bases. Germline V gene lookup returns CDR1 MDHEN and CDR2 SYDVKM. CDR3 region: CAITRAPGAYEQYF. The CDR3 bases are TGTGCCATCACCCGGGCCCCCGGGGCCTACGAGCAGTACTTC.

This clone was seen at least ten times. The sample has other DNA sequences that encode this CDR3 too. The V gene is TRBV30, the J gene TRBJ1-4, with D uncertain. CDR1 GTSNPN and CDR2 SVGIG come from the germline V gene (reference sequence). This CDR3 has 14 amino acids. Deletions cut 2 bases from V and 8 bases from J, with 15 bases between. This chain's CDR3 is CAWSSRGEWEKLFF. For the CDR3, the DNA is TGTGCCTGGAGTTCCCGGGGAGAGTGGGAAAAACTGTTTTTT.

CDR3 DNA: TGCGCCAGCAGCCAACGTAGTGGAGGGATGAACACTGAAGCTTTCTTT. Its protein is CASSQRSGGMNTEAFF. The rearrangement joins TRBV5-1 to TRBJ1-1; D not certain. V was shortened by 4 bases and J by 0 bases, with 16 bases between the two germline ends. Germline V gene data show CDR1 as SGHRS and CDR2 as YFSETQ. The CDR3 is made up of 16 amino acids. The full variable domain, with the rest looked up from reference TRBV5-1 and TRBJ1-1, is KAGVTQTPRYLIKTRGQQVTLSCSPISGHRSVSWYQQTPGQGLQFLFEYFSETQRNKGNFPGRFSGRQFSNSRSEMNVSTLELGDSALYLCASSQRSGGMNTEAFFGQGTRLTVV.

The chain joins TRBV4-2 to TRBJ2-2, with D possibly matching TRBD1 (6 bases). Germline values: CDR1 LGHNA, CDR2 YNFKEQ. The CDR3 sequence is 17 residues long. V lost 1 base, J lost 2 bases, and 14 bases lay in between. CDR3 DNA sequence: TGTGCCAGCAGCCAAGCCCCACAGGGTTCCAACACCGGGGAGCTGTTTTTT. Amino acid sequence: CASSQAPQGSNTGELFF.

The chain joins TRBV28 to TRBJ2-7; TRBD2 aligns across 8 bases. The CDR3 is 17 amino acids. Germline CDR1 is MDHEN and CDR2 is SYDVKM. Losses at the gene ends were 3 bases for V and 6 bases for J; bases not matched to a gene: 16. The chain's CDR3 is CASSFGGGLRGSSEQYF. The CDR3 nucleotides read TGTGCCAGCAGTTTCGGGGGGGGCCTTCGTGGAAGCTCCGAGCAGTACTTC. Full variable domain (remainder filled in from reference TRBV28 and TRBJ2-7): DVKVTQSSRYLVKRTGEKVFLECVQDMDHENMFWYRQDPGLGLRLIYFSYDVKMKEKGDIPEGYSVSREKKERFSLILESASTNQTSMYLCASSFGGGLRGSSEQYFGPGTRLTVT.

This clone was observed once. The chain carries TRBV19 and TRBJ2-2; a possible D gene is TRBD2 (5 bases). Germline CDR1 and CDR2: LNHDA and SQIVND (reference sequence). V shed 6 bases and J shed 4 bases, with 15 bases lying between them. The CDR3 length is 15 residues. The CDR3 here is CASSITRRGTGELFF. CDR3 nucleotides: TGTGCCAGTAGCATAACCCGTCGGGGCACCGGGGAGCTGTTTTTT. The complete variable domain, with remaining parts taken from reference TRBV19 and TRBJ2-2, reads DGGITQSPKYLFRKEGQNVTLSCEQNLNHDAMYWYRQDPGQGLRLIYYSQIVNDFQKGDIAEGYSVSREKKESFPLTVTSAQKNPTAFYLCASSITRRGTGELFFGEGSRLTVL.

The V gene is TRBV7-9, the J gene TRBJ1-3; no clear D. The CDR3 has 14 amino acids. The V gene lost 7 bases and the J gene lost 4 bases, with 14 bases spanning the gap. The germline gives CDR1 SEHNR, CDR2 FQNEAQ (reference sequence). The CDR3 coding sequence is TGTGCCAGCACTAACGAGGCTTACGGAAACACCATATATTTT. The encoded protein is CASTNEAYGNTIYF.

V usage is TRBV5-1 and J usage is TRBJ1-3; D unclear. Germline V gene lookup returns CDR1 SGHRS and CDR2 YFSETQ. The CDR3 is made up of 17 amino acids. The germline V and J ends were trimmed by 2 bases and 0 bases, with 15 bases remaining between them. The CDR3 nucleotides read TGCGCCAGCAGCTTTGGAGGGTCGGAGCTCTCTGGAAACACCATATATTTT. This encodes CASSFGGSELSGNTIYF.

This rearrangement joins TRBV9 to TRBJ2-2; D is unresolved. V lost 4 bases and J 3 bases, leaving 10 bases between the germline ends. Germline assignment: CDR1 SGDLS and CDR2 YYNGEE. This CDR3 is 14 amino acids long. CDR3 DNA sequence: TGTGCCAGCAGCCTGGGCCGCGACACCGGGGAGCTGTTTTTT. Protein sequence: CASSLGRDTGELFF.

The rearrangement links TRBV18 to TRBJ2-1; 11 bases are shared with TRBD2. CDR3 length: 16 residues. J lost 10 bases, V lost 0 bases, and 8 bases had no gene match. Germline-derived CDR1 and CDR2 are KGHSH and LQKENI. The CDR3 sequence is CASSPPALAGGSEQFF. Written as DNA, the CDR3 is TGTGCCAGCTCACCACCGGCCCTAGCGGGAGGAAGCGAGCAGTTCTTC.

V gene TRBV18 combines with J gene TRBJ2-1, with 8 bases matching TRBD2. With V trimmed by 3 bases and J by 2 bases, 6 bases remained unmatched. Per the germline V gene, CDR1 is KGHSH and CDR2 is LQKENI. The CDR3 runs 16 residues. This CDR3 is CASSPPSGRTYNEQFF. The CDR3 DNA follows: TGTGCCAGCTCACCCCCCAGCGGGAGAACCTACAATGAGCAGTTCTTC. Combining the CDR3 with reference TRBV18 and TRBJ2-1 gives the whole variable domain NAGVMQNPRHLVRRRGQEARLRCSPMKGHSHVYWYRQLPEEGLKFMVYLQKENIIDESGMPKERFSAEFPKEGPSILRIQQVVRGDSAAYFCASSPPSGRTYNEQFFGPGTRLTVL.

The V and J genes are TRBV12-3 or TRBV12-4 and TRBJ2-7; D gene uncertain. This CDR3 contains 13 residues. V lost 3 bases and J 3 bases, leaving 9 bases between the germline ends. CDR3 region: CASSFGRLYEQYF. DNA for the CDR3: TGTGCCAGCAGTTTTGGCAGGCTCTACGAGCAGTACTTC.

In nucleotides, the CDR3 is TGTGCCACGGCCGGGACAGGGGGATACTCTGGGGCCAACGTCCTGACTTTC. Translated: CATAGTGGYSGANVLTF. The chain carries TRBV28 and TRBJ2-6, with 11 bases lining up with TRBD1. Per germline, CDR1 MDHEN and CDR2 SYDVKM. The CDR3 has 17 residues. The trim removed 10 bases at V and 0 bases at J, leaving 8 bases unmatched.

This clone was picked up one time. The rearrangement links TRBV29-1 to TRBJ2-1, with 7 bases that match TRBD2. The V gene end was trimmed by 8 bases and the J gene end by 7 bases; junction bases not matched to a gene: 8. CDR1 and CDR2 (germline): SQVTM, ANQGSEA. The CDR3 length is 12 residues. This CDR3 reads CSTQRGENEQFF. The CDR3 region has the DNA TGCAGCACCCAACGGGGGGAGAATGAGCAGTTCTTC.

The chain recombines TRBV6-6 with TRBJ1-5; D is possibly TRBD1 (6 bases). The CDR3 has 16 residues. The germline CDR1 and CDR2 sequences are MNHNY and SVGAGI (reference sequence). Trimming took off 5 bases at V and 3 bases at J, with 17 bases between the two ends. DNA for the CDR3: TGTGCCAGCAGTCCCCGTACAGGGCGCAACAATCAGCCCCAGCATTTT. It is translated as CASSPRTGRNNQPQHF.

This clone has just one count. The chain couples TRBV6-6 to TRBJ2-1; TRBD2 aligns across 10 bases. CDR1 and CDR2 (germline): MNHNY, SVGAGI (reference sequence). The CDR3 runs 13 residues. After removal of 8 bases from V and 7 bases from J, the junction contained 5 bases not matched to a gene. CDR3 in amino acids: CASWTSGTNEQFF. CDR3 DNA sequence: TGTGCCAGCTGGACTAGCGGCACAAATGAGCAGTTCTTC.

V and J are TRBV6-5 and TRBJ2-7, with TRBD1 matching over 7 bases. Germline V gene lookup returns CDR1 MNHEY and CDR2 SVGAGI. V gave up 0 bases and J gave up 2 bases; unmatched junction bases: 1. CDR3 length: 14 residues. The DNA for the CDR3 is TGTGCCAGCAGTTACTCACAGGGGCCCTACGAGCAGTACTTC. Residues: CASSYSQGPYEQYF.